Shown below are 10 T cell receptor beta chains from a single sample sequenced in a study of T cell responses to AZD1222 COVID-19 vaccine. TCRdb keeps only in-frame clones here, not all; method: immunoSEQ multiplex PCR. The table lists 100,000 to 150,000 clones, roughly 90% of them singletons, with about 1.6% in the top ten. Sequencing was performed on peripheral blood, taken on day 0 of AZD1222 vaccination. These receptors all stem from an adult in good health.

CDR3 in DNA: TGTGCCAGCAGTTTAGCGGTGGGTACTGAAGCTTTCTTT. It codes for CASSLAVGTEAFF. The V call is TRBV12-3 or TRBV12-4, the J call TRBJ1-1, with D unclear. The CDR3 contains 13 residues. The ends were cut back, 0 bases at V and 5 bases at J, with 7 bases in the middle.

The chain has TRBV7-2 and TRBJ2-3; D might be TRBD2 (5 bases). Trimming took off 3 bases at V and 0 bases at J, with 10 bases between the two ends. This CDR3 is 15 amino acids long. Germline CDR1 is SGHTA and CDR2 is FQGNSA. This CDR3 is CASSLGAPSTDTQYF. The CDR3 DNA sequence: TGTGCCAGCAGCTTGGGAGCCCCTAGCACAGATACGCAGTATTTT.

The chain is built from TRBV9 and TRBJ2-1; perhaps TRBD2 as D (5 bases). This CDR3 has 13 residues. The ends were cut back, 2 bases at V and 8 bases at J, with 11 bases in the middle. Germline V gene data show CDR1 as SGDLS and CDR2 as YYNGEE. The CDR3 nucleotides read TGTGCCAGCAGCGTGTGGGAGAGGGATGAGCAGTTCTTC. This translates into CASSVWERDEQFF. Based on the CDR3 plus reference TRBV9 and TRBJ2-1, the full variable domain is DSGVTQTPKHLITATGQRVTLRCSPRSGDLSVYWYQQSLDQGLQFLIQYYNGEERAKGNILERFSAQQFPDLHSELNLSSLELGDSALYFCASSVWERDEQFFGPGTRLTVL.

The rearrangement joins TRBV27 to TRBJ1-1; TRBD1 aligns across 8 bases. The trim removed 8 bases at V and 5 bases at J, leaving 13 bases unmatched. This CDR3 is built from 15 residues. Per the germline V gene, CDR1 is MNHEY and CDR2 is SMNVEV (reference sequence). The CDR3 loop is CASSPFQGAGTEAFF. Here the CDR3 DNA reads TGTGCCAGCTCCCCATTCCAGGGGGCGGGAACTGAAGCTTTCTTT.

The J gene is TRBJ1-2, the V gene TRBV11-2; a possible D gene is TRBD1 (6 bases). The germline V and J ends were trimmed by 0 bases and 4 bases, with 12 bases remaining between them. The CDR3 sequence is 15 residues long. The germline V gene encodes CDR1 SGHAT and CDR2 FQNNGV. The CDR3 coding sequence is TGTGCCAGCAGCTTAGAGGGCAGGGGCCCCTATGGCTACACCTTC. Its translation: CASSLEGRGPYGYTF.

This clone showed up just once. The chain has TRBV29-1 and TRBJ2-5, with D possibly TRBD1 on 6 matching bases. V lost 2 bases and J 4 bases, leaving 11 bases between the germline ends. The CDR3 runs 13 residues. The germline V gene encodes CDR1 SQVTM and CDR2 ANQGSEA. The CDR3 nucleotides are TGCAGCGTTGAAAGTCAGGGGCCAGAGACCCAGTACTTC. Translating it yields CSVESQGPETQYF.

The chain is built from TRBV30 and TRBJ1-3; D unclear. Between the trimmed V and J ends, which lost 2 bases and 0 bases, there was a span of 8 bases. CDR1 and CDR2 (germline): GTSNPN, SVGIG (reference sequence). The CDR3 covers 14 residues. The CDR3 reads CAWSLLSSGNTIYF. The DNA of the CDR3 is TGTGCCTGGAGTCTTCTTAGCTCTGGAAACACCATATATTTT. The full variable domain, rest sourced from reference TRBV30 and TRBJ1-3, is SQTIHQWPATLVQPVGSPLSLECTVEGTSNPNLYWYRQAAGRGLQLLFYSVGIGQISSEVPQNLSASRPQDRQFILSSKKLLLSDSGFYLCAWSLLSSGNTIYFGEGSWLTVV.

The chain uses TRBV5-1 and TRBJ2-7; tentatively, D is TRBD2 (6 bases). V was pared by 0 bases and J by 4 bases, with 23 bases between. The CDR3 length is 18 residues. CDR1 is SGHRS and CDR2 is YFSETQ in the germline V gene. The CDR3 reads CASSLAQVGGRYLYEQYF. CDR3 nucleotide sequence: TGCGCCAGCAGCTTGGCACAAGTGGGAGGAAGGTACCTTTACGAGCAGTACTTC.

The chain employs TRBV10-3 and TRBJ2-7; no clear D. Trimming took off 4 bases at V and 3 bases at J, with 10 bases between the two ends. The CDR3 covers 13 residues. The germline CDR1 and CDR2 sequences are ENHRY and SYGVKD. CDR3 sequence: CAISVRPSYEQYF. The CDR3 DNA reads TGTGCCATCAGTGTAAGGCCTAGCTACGAGCAGTACTTC.

This chain links TRBV28 with TRBJ2-7, with D possibly matching TRBD1 (5 bases). Germline V gives CDR1 MDHEN, CDR2 SYDVKM. Trimming shortened V by 1 base and J by 3 bases, and 10 bases separated the two germline ends. CDR3 size: 14 residues. Written as DNA, the CDR3 is TGTGCCAGCAGTTTATCGGGCCAGGGCTACGAGCAGTACTTC. It specifies CASSLSGQGYEQYF.